This entry lists 19 T cell receptor beta chains sequenced from one sample in a study of blood T cell repertoires in COVID-19. Assay used: immunoSEQ multiplex PCR; TCRdb lists only in-frame clones, some missing. The table includes approximately 270,000 clones, 85% to 90% detected once. The sample taken for sequencing was peripheral blood. Receptor source: a man of 80 years or more with acute or convalescent COVID-19.

The gene calls are TRBV6-5 and TRBJ1-1; D remains ambiguous. The CDR3 is made up of 11 amino acids. The V and J ends lost 6 bases and 11 bases respectively, with 13 bases between them. Germline V gene sequence: CDR1 MNHEY, CDR2 SVGAGI. CDR3 protein: CASRFRSWAFF. The CDR3 DNA is TGTGCCAGCAGGTTTAGATCTTGGGCTTTCTTT.

V is TRBV27 and J is TRBJ1-4, with D possibly being TRBD1 (6 bases). The V gene's germline CDR1 is MNHEY and CDR2 SMNVEV (reference sequence). CDR3 size: 12 residues. V lost 2 bases, J lost 10 bases, and 8 bases lay in between. The CDR3 protein is CASSLRGGKLFF. The CDR3 region has the DNA TGTGCCAGCAGTTTAAGAGGGGGAAAACTGTTTTTT.

The chain combines TRBV19 with TRBJ2-1; weak D call: TRBD1 (5 bases). CDR3 size: 14 residues. Trimming took off 7 bases at V and 6 bases at J, with 16 bases between the two ends. Germline CDR1 LNHDA, CDR2 SQIVND (reference sequence). DNA of the CDR3: TGTGCCAGTAAGAGTGAGCCCAGGGCCAATGAGCAGTTCTTC. It translates to CASKSEPRANEQFF.

The genes are TRBV18 and TRBJ2-7; 11 nucleotides agree with TRBD1. Looked up from germline, CDR1 is KGHSH and CDR2 is LQKENI. This CDR3 region has 16 residues. V gave up 1 base and J gave up 7 bases; unmatched junction bases: 9. CDR3 in amino acids: CASSPQKGQGVLEQYF. In nucleotides, the CDR3 is TGTGCCAGCTCACCACAAAAGGGACAGGGGGTCTTGGAGCAGTACTTC.

V usage is TRBV10-3 and J usage is TRBJ1-1; TRBD1 agrees at 8 bases. Trimming took 7 bases from V and 1 from J; bases not matched to a gene: 2. The CDR3 contains 13 residues. Germline CDR1 and CDR2: ENHRY and SYGVKD. In nucleotides, the CDR3 is TGTGCCATCAAAGGGACAGGGAACACTGAAGCTTTCTTT. It codes for CAIKGTGNTEAFF.

The CDR3 is CASSYPGTGKTDTQYF. DNA of the CDR3: TGTGCCAGCAGTTACCCCGGGACAGGGAAAACAGATACGCAGTATTTT. V and J are TRBV6-2 or TRBV6-3 and TRBJ2-3; TRBD1 aligns across 9 bases. The CDR3 totals 16 residues. V was pared by 2 bases and J by 3 bases, with 6 bases of the junction left unmatched. Germline V gene lookup returns CDR1 MNHEY and CDR2 SVGEGT.

J is TRBJ1-6 and V is TRBV14; D is undetermined. The CDR3 covers 16 residues. CDR1 and CDR2 from the germline V gene are SGHDN and FVKESK. V gave up 0 bases and J gave up 10 bases, with 16 bases separating them. CDR3 sequence: CASSQEAGVVGSPLHF. CDR3 bases: TGTGCCAGCAGCCAAGAAGCCGGGGTGGTGGGGTCACCCCTCCACTTT.

This chain connects TRBV12-5 to TRBJ2-7; tentatively, D is TRBD1 (5 bases). V was pared by 3 bases and J by 3 bases, with 12 bases between. The CDR3 is 14 amino acids. CDR1 and CDR2 (germline): LGHNT, FRNRAP. This chain's CDR3 is CASGFPARDYEQYF. In DNA form, the CDR3 reads TGTGCTAGTGGTTTCCCAGCCAGGGACTACGAGCAGTACTTC.

The rearrangement joins TRBV19 to TRBJ2-3; D may be TRBD1 (5 bases). The CDR3 runs to 15 residues. CDR1 and CDR2 (germline): LNHDA, SQIVND (reference sequence). Between the trimmed V and J ends, which lost 2 bases and 1 base, there was a span of 10 bases. The chain's CDR3 is CASSIKRGGTDTQYF. Written as DNA, the CDR3 is TGTGCCAGTAGTATAAAAAGGGGCGGCACAGATACGCAGTATTTT.

This chain joins TRBV7-2 and TRBJ2-7; D gene ambiguous. The CDR3 is 11 amino acids. Germline V gives CDR1 SGHTA, CDR2 FQGNSA. V lost 6 bases and J lost 3, with 6 bases in between. This CDR3 is CASSSYYEQYF. The DNA for the CDR3 is TGTGCCAGCAGTAGCTACTACGAGCAGTACTTC.

The chain recombines TRBV5-1 with TRBJ2-6, with D possibly matching TRBD1 (5 bases). The CDR3 is 18 amino acids. The V end lost 0 bases, the J end lost 2 bases, and 15 bases lay between the germline ends. Germline CDR1 and CDR2: SGHRS and YFSETQ. The DNA for the CDR3 is TGCGCCAGCAGCTTGGATCCCCTGACAGAGGCTGGGGCCAACGTCCTGACTTTC. Its translation is CASSLDPLTEAGANVLTF.

The chain combines TRBV11-2 with TRBJ2-7, with 9 bases identical to TRBD1. Germline V gives CDR1 SGHAT, CDR2 FQNNGV. The V gene end was trimmed by 5 bases and the J gene end by 4 bases; junction bases not matched to a gene: 6. This CDR3 is built from 14 residues. CDR3 in DNA: TGTGCCAGCAGCACCGGGACAGGGCGGTACGAGCAGTACTTC. Translated, it gives CASSTGTGRYEQYF.

This chain connects TRBV6-1 to TRBJ1-2, with TRBD1 matching over 7 bases. Germline values: CDR1 MNHNS, CDR2 SASEGT. The CDR3 has 15 amino acids. The V segment lost 1 base and the J segment 2 bases; nucleotides outside the gene matches: 4. CDR3 sequence (DNA): TGTGCCAGCAGTGAAGGTTGGGGACAGAACTATGGCTACACCTTC. Amino acid sequence: CASSEGWGQNYGYTF.

This clone was found a few times. The rearrangement uses TRBV21-1 and TRBJ1-1. TRBV21-1 is given as a pseudogene. This CDR3 is built from 17 residues. The CDR3 coding sequence is TGTGCCAGCAGCTGGGGGGAAGGCTTACCCATGAACACTGAAGCTTTCTTT. Translating it yields CASSWGEGLPMNTEAFF.

The gene calls are TRBV7-6 and TRBJ2-7; D is ambiguous. The CDR3 sequence is 13 residues long. V shed 3 bases and J shed 3 bases, with 9 bases lying between them. Germline CDR1 SGHVS, CDR2 FNYEAQ. CDR3 residues: CASSLGGRYEQYF. DNA for the CDR3: TGTGCCAGCAGCTTGGGTGGGCGCTACGAGCAGTACTTC.

This rearrangement joins TRBV7-2 to TRBJ2-3, with 8 bases matching TRBD2. The germline V gene encodes CDR1 SGHTA and CDR2 FQGNSA. V trimming: 0 bases; J trimming: 4 bases; junction bases outside the gene matches: 9. The CDR3 sequence is 17 residues long. In nucleotides, the CDR3 is TGTGCCAGCAGCTTAGCGTTGAGCGGGAGAGGGCCAGATACGCAGTATTTT. It yields the protein CASSLALSGRGPDTQYF.

CDR3 in DNA: TGTGCCAGCAGCGTAGATGGGCGCAGGTTTAACACCGGGGAGCTGTTTTTT. Amino acids: CASSVDGRRFNTGELFF. The chain employs TRBV9 and TRBJ2-2; D not certain. CDR3 length equals 17 residues. The germline V gene has CDR1 SGDLS and CDR2 YYNGEE. V lost 0 bases, J lost 2 bases, and 14 bases lay in between.

The chain is built from TRBV23-1 and TRBJ1-2; 7 bases are shared with TRBD1. TRBV23-1 is treated as an ORF (open reading frame) with a function not yet certain. The CDR3 has 15 amino acids. V gave up 0 bases and J gave up 3 bases; unmatched junction bases: 4. The CDR3 reads CASSQSSTGYYGYTF. DNA for the CDR3: TGCGCCAGCAGTCAATCATCGACAGGGTACTATGGCTACACCTTC.

The gene calls are TRBV11-2 and TRBJ2-7; TRBD2 agrees at 8 bases. Trimming removed 6 bases from V and 5 bases from J; junction bases left unmatched: 18. Germline CDR1 reads SGHAT; CDR2 reads FQNNGV. The CDR3 loop spans 17 amino acids. In DNA, the CDR3 is TGTGCCAGCAGTTTCTGGGGGATAGCGGGATTGACGGACGAGCAGTACTTC. Its protein product is CASSFWGIAGLTDEQYF.